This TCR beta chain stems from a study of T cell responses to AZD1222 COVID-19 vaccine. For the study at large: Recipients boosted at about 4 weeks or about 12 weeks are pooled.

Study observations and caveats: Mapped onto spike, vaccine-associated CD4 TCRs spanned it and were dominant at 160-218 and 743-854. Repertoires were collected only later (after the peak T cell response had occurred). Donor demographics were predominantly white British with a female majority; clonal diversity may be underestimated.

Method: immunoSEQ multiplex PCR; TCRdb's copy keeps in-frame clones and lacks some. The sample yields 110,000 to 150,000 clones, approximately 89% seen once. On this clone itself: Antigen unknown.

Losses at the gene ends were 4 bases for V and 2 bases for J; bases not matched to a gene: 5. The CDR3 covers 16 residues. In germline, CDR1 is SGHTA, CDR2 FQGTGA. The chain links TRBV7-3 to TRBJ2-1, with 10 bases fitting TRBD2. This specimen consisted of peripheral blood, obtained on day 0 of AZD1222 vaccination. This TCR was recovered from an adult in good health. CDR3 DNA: TGTGCCAGCAGCTCAACTAGCGGGAACCCCTACAATGAGCAGTTCTTC. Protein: CASSSTSGNPYNEQFF.